This section outlines one T cell receptor beta chain sequence together with its context. This entry belongs to a study of regulatory T cells in long-lasting Graves disease. Investigators prepared the TCR beta libraries by applying iRepertoire HTBI primers and Arm-PCR of CDR3 regions. MiXCR, run by TCRdb on the multiplex PCR reads, gives a single entry per CDR3 protein. The sample shows about 530,000 distinct CDR3 sequences, around 15% of them seen only once. Time point specified: newly diagnosed GD, antithyroid drugs for less than 3 months. PBMCs provided the RNA from which the TCR library was made. The germline V gene has CDR1 MNHEY and CDR2 SMNVEV (reference sequence). CDR3 length: 14 residues. Trimming left V 3 bases short and J 2 bases short, with 7 bases between. These data also featured in a second study, about T cells in Graves' hyperthyroidism and ophthalmopathy. That source notes: With the HTBI primer set, the TCR CDR3 went through a first round of RT-PCR. A 13 V-J model separated ophthalmopathy from stable hyperthyroidism.

This material consisted of peripheral blood mononuclear cells (PBMCs), taken at new diagnosis, from a patient treated with antithyroid drugs. This chain links TRBV27 with TRBJ2-2; D is uncertain. The receptor comes from a woman aged 35 to 60 with Graves disease. CDR3 DNA sequence: TGTGCCAGCAGTTTTGATCTTAACACCGGGGAGCTGTTTTTT. It yields the protein CASSFDLNTGELFF.